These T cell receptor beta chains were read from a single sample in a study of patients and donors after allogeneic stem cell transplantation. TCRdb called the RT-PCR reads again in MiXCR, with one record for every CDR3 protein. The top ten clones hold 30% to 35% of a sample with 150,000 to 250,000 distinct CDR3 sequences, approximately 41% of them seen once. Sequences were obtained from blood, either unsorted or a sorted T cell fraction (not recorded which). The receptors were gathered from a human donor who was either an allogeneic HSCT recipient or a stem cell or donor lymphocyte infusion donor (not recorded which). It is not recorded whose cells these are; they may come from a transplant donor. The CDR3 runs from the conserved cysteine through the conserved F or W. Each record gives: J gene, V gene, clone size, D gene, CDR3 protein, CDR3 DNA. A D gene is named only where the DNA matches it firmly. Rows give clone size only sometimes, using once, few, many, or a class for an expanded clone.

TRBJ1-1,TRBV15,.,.,CATSRDWGTTEAFF,TGTGCCACCAGCAGAGATTGGGGGACAACTGAAGCTTTCTTT
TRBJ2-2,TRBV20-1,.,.,CSAYRGSSTGELFF,TGCAGTGCCTACCGGGGGAGTTCCACCGGGGAGCTGTTTTTT
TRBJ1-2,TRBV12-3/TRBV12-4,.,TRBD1,CASSLDRVNYGYTF,TGTGCCAGCAGCCTGGACAGGGTTAACTATGGCTACACCTTC
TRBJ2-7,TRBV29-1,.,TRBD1,CSGGTATYEQYF,TGCAGCGGGGGGACAGCTACCTACGAGCAGTACTTC
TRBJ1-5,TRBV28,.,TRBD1,CASSPQLTGGNQPQHF,TGTGCCAGCAGTCCCCAATTGACAGGGGGCAATCAGCCCCAGCATTTT
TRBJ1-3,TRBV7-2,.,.,CASRPDQGNTIYF,TGTGCCAGCAGACCCGACCAAGGAAACACCATATATTTT
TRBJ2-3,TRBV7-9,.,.,CASSETGTPVPDTQYF,TGTGCCAGCAGCGAGACCGGGACCCCGGTCCCAGATACGCAGTATTTT
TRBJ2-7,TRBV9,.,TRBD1,CASSPRTGIPYEQYF,TGTGCCAGCAGCCCAAGGACAGGGATTCCGTACGAGCAGTACTTC
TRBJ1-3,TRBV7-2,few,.,CASIPTSTIYF,TGTGCCAGCATCCCTACGAGCACCATATATTTT
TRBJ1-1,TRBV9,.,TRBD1,CASSPGTGEETEAFF,TGTGCCAGCAGCCCCGGGACAGGGGAGGAAACTGAAGCTTTCTTT
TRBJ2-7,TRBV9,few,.,CASSVRDTYEQYF,TGTGCCAGCAGCGTAAGGGACACCTACGAGCAGTACTTC
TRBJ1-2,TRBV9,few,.,CASSVGSGDSNNYGYTF,TGTGCCAGCAGCGTAGGGTCGGGAGACAGCAATAACTATGGCTACACCTTC
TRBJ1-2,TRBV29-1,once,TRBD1,CSVEPTGGFNYGYTF,TGCAGCGTTGAACCGACAGGGGGCTTCAACTATGGCTACACCTTC
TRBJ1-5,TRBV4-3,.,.,CASSQAREVSQPQHF,TGCGCCAGCAGCCAAGCAAGGGAAGTGAGTCAGCCCCAGCATTTT
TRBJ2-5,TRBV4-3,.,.,CASSQEGDTGETQYF,TGCGCCAGCAGCCAAGAGGGGGACACGGGAGAGACCCAGTACTTC
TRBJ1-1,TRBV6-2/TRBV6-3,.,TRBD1,CASLRGQGNTVAFF,TGTGCCAGCCTCCGGGGACAGGGGAACACTGTAGCTTTCTTT
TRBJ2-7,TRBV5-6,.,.,CASSLRDLYEQYF,TGTGCCAGCAGCTTGCGGGACCTCTACGAGCAGTACTTC
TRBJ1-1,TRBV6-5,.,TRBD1,CASSDRGENTEAFF,TGTGCCAGCAGCGACAGGGGCGAGAACACTGAAGCTTTCTTT
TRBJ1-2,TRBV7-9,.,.,CASSFGEMDYGYTF,TGTGCCAGCAGCTTTGGGGAAATGGACTATGGCTACACCTTC
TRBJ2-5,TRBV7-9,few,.,CASSFLLTQYF,TGTGCCAGCAGCTTTTTGTTGACCCAGTACTTC
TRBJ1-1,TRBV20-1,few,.,CSAVTGSGPTEAFF,TGCAGTGCCGTAACAGGGTCGGGGCCCACTGAAGCTTTCTTT
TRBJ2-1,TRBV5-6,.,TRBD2,CASSLRTRVNEQFF,TGTGCCAGCAGCTTGAGGACTAGGGTTAATGAGCAGTTCTTC
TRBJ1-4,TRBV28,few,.,CASSPPGALNEKLFF,TGTGCCAGCAGTCCACCAGGGGCCCTAAATGAAAAACTGTTTTTT
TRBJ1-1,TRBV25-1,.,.,CASSEWAGNTEAFF,TGTGCCAGCAGTGAATGGGCAGGGAACACTGAAGCTTTCTTT
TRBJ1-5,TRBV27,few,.,CASSFDGDQPQHF,TGTGCCAGCAGTTTCGATGGAGATCAGCCCCAGCATTTT
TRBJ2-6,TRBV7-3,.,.,CASSLTFHSGANVLTF,TGTGCCAGCAGCTTAACGTTTCACTCTGGGGCCAACGTCCTGACTTTC
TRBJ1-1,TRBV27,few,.,CASSLLRTDPLTTEAFF,TGTGCCAGCAGTTTGCTCCGGACAGATCCCTTGACGACTGAAGCTTTCTTT
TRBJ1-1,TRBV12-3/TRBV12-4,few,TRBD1,CASSAMTGGTEAFF,TGTGCCAGCAGCGCGATGACAGGGGGGACTGAAGCTTTCTTT